The 5 T cell receptor beta chains given below trace back to one sample, sequenced in a study of regulatory T cells in long-lasting Graves disease. The time point here: persistent/refractory GD, antithyroid drugs over 5 years with positive TRAb. Construction of the TCR library relied on RNA isolated from PBMCs. To make TCR beta libraries, researchers used iRepertoire HTBI primers and Arm-PCR of CDR3 regions. Using its own MiXCR run on the multiplex PCR reads, TCRdb lists one record per CDR3 protein. The sample lists about 460,000 distinct CDR3 sequences, roughly 23% occurring once. The input for sequencing was peripheral blood mononuclear cells (PBMCs), taken when the disease was refractory, from a patient treated with antithyroid drugs. The origin of the receptors is a female donor with Graves disease.

A word on this clonotype: Germline and junction disagree at one end, which may indicate a read error. The rearrangement joins TRBV5-6 to TRBJ2-4; D not certain. Per germline, CDR1 SGHDT and CDR2 YYEEEE. CDR3 length: 14 residues. The CDR3 here is CASGLGPDGNIQYF. The CDR3 DNA sequence: TGTGCCAGCGGCTTAGGGCCAGACGGAAACATTCAGTACTTC.

This clonotype was seen a handful of times. Here the CDR3 DNA reads TGTGCCAGCAGCTCTCGACAGGGTTACACCGGGGAGCTGTTTTTT. Its translation is CASSSRQGYTGELFF. The rearrangement joins TRBV7-3 to TRBJ2-2, with 7 bases identical to TRBD1. The J segment lost 3 bases and the V segment lost 4 bases, leaving 5 bases of the junction unmatched. The CDR3 spans 15 residues. Germline V CDR1 and CDR2: SGHTA, FQGTGA.

Ten or more counts support this clonotype. The genes are TRBV7-2 and TRBJ1-4; 7 nucleotides match TRBD1. With 5 bases clipped from V and 9 bases from J, the junction kept 9 bases outside the gene matches. In germline, CDR1 is SGHTA, CDR2 FQGNSA. The CDR3 spans 14 residues. The CDR3 region has the DNA TGTGCCAGCAGCCCGAGCCGGGACAGCAAAAAACTGTTTTTT. Translation: CASSPSRDSKKLFF. The full variable domain, in which reference TRBV7-2 and TRBJ1-4 provide the parts outside the CDR3, is GAGVSQSPSNKVTEKGKDVELRCDPISGHTALYWYRQSLGQGLEFLIYFQGNSAPDKSGLPSDRFSAERTGGSVSTLTIQRTQQEDSAVYLCASSPSRDSKKLFFGSGTQLSVL.

This chain uses TRBV30 with TRBJ1-5; no reliable D call. This CDR3 comprises 13 residues. CDR1 is GTSNPN, CDR2 SVGIG, per germline (reference sequence). Trimming pared 5 bases from V and 2 bases from J, leaving 10 bases between. In DNA form, the CDR3 reads TGTGCCTGGGGCGCCATCCGCAATCAGCCCCAGCATTTT. It is translated as CAWGAIRNQPQHF.

The V gene is TRBV6-1, the J gene TRBJ2-1; unclear D gene. The CDR3 loop spans 13 amino acids. Germline loops: CDR1 MNHNS, CDR2 SASEGT. V shed 6 bases and J shed 2 bases, with 8 bases lying between them. The DNA for the CDR3 is TGTGCCAGCAGCCCTGGTCCCTACAATGAGCAGTTCTTC. Translating gives CASSPGPYNEQFF.